This T cell receptor (beta chain) was identified during a study of blood T cell repertoires in COVID-19 (TCRdb year 2020). Some background on the complete study: The collaborator samples originated in the United States, Italy and Spain and spanned the acute and convalescent phases of COVID-19. The samples were drawn from the first 160 participants of the ongoing ImmuneRACE study and from 950 to 1,500 subjects provided by 6 global collaborators. Deeply sampled blood TCRbeta repertoires from subjects exposed to, actively infected with, or recovered from COVID-19 were included in the dataset. The prospective study material was composed of cDNA or gDNA derived from T cells, B-cell-depleted T cells, or PBMCs. A de-identified subject ID, COVID-19 status, age in years and sex were almost always included in the sample metadata. The repertoires were made available in a free public database intended to serve as a resource for research on the immune response to SARS-CoV-2. Where available, HLA class I and class II types were obtained from metadata supplied by the sample provider rather than from assay-based typing. Results the study describes overall, beyond this receptor: The amount of clinical and demographic metadata varied by source and participant and was provided uncurated.

V was cut back by 10 bases and J by 1 base, leaving a gap of 11 bases between them. For CDR1 and CDR2, the germline V gene (reference sequence) lists SGHKS and YYEKEE. Spanning cysteine to phenylalanine, the CDR3 consists of 13 amino acids. Just the 39-base CDR3 DNA is kept, in frame starting at base 1. TCRbeta CDR3 regions were amplified from genomic DNA by means of the immunoSEQ Assay, a bias-controlled multiplex PCR. The original methods were these. The number of nucleated cells in each sample was estimated by amplification of reference gene primers within the assay. To quantify the absolute abundance of each unique TCRbeta CDR3 rearrangement, sequence reads were collapsed and filtered. For each sample, productive Simpson clonality was calculated by taking the square root of Simpson's diversity index across productive rearrangements. The source is immuneACCESS, and TCRdb retained only in-frame sequences with V and J called. Part of the clones is not carried over; for the studies checked, unresolved V genes explain less than half of this, and the remainder is unexplained. D and trimming were read from the DNA, whereas the V and J calls and clone size are those reported in that table. The sample table contains about 59,000 clones; only one count was recorded for roughly 85% of them. The ten largest clonotypes hold around 20% of the sample.

Turning to this clone: Its antigen is currently not known. Base qualities are not provided; no much larger clone lies one nucleotide away.

Each collaborating institution followed its own protocols to collect whole blood in K2EDTA tubes. Collaborator samples were shipped for TCRbeta analysis as frozen whole blood, isolated PBMCs, or DNA extracted from either sample type. The sequenced material came from peripheral blood. The source of this sequence is a human donor in a cohort sampled during active COVID-19. This receptor chain uses TRBV5-5 and TRBJ2-2; TRBD2 is possibly the D segment (6 matching bases). The CDR3 sequence is CACRDWNTGELFF. The DNA sequence is given as TGTGCCTGCCGGGACTGGAACACCGGGGAGCTGTTTTTT. Extended through the reference TRBV5-5 and TRBJ2-2 proteins, this CDR3 yields the full variable domain: DAGVTQSPTHLIKTRGQQVTLRCSPISGHKSVSWYQQVLGQGPQFIFQYYEKEERGRGNFPDRFSARQFPNYSSELNVNALLLGDSALYLCACRDWNTGELFFGEGSRLTVL.